The sequence of this TCR beta chain was determined in a study of identical twins. TCRdb reanalysed the 5' RACE reads using MiXCR and keeps one entry per CDR3 protein. The profile covers approximately 700,000 distinct CDR3 sequences, with approximately 6% appearing a single time and about 1.8% taken by the ten largest. CDR1 is MGHDK, CDR2 SYGVNS, per germline. With 3 bases clipped from V and 10 bases from J, the junction kept 6 bases outside the gene matches. The length of the CDR3 is 13 residues. The source is a man aged 18 to 30 in good health. This chain joins TRBV25-1 and TRBJ2-1; 7 nucleotides agree with TRBD1. Sequencing was done on a sample of naive T cells sorted from blood. Here the CDR3 DNA reads TGTGCCAGCAGTGATTGGGACAGCCCCGAGCAGTTCTTC. Its translation is CASSDWDSPEQFF.